Described below is a single TCR beta chain sequence and its context. The CDR3 spans 14 residues. From germline, CDR1 is LNHDA and CDR2 SQIVND (reference sequence). V lost 3 bases and J 1 base, leaving 9 bases between the germline ends. This sample is part of a study of T cell changes during pregnancy in multiple sclerosis. Using immunoSEQ multiplex PCR, the repertoire was profiled, and TCRdb retains in-frame clones only, with some absent. The data show tens of thousands of clones, roughly 91% seen once. This chain uses TRBV19 with TRBJ1-1; D perhaps matches TRBD1 (5 bases). The clonotype was recovered from a female donor with multiple sclerosis, enrolled in a pregnancy study. The sample in question was CD4+ T cells from peripheral blood mononuclear cells, obtained in the second trimester of pregnancy. CDR3 in amino acids: CASSMPDRNTEAFF. The CDR3 DNA reads TGTGCCAGTAGTATGCCTGACAGGAACACTGAAGCTTTCTTT.